This T cell receptor (beta chain) was sequenced during a study of control samples from healthy donors and cancer patients (dated by TCRdb to about 2020). For this clone: Its antigen target is currently unknown. No qualities accompany the bases; no much larger clone lies one base away.

The library was built by means of the immunoSEQ multiplex PCR assay. Imported from immuneACCESS, the table was reduced by TCRdb to in-frame sequences with V and J called. These copies leave out some clones; in studies compared against another copy, an unresolved V gene accounts for under half, and the cause of the remainder is not known. The sample contains about 170,000 clones, 85% to 95% of them found a single time. The ten largest clones take up 4.1% of the sample. This TCR derives from a woman aged 55-70 years in good health. The specimen was blood.

The CDR3 sequence is CASSRAQGSSTGELFF. The base sequence is TGTGCCAGCTCCAGGGCTCAGGGGTCGAGCACCGGGGAGCTGTTTTTT. Recombination linked TRBV18 to TRBJ2-2; the D gene is perhaps TRBD1, from 6 matching bases. CDR3 length: 16 amino acids, cysteine to phenylalanine. CDR3 DNA only is kept here, 48 bases in frame from base 1. The germline V gene specifies KGHSH as CDR1 and LQKENI as CDR2. V lost 6 bases and J lost 4 bases; the stretch between them is 18 bases long.